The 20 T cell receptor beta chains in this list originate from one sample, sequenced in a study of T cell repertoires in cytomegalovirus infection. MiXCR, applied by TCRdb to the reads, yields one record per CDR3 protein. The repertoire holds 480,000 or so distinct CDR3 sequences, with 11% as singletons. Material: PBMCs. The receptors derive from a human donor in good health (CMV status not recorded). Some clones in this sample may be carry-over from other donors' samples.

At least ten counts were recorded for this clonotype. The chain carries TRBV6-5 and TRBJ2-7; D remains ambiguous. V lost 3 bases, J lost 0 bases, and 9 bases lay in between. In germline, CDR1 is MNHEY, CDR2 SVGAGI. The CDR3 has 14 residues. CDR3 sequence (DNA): TGTGCCAGCAGTTATGGGTATTACTCCTACGAGCAGTACTTC. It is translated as CASSYGYYSYEQYF.

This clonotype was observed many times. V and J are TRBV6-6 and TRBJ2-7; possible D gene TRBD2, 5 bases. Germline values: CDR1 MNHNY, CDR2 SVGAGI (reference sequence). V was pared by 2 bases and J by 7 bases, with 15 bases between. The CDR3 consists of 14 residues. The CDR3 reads CASSYAWENVEQYF. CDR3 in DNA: TGTGCCAGCAGTTACGCCTGGGAGAACGTGGAGCAGTACTTC.

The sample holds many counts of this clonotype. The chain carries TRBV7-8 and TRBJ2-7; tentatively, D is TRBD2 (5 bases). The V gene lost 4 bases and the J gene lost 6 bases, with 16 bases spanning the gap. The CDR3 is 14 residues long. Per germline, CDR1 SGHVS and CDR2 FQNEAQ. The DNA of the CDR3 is TGTGCCAGCAGCTCTCCCGTGAGGGAAGCCGAGCAGTACTTC. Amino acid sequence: CASSSPVREAEQYF. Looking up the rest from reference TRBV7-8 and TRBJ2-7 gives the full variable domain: GAGVSQSPRYKVAKRGQDVALRCDPISGHVSLFWYQQALGQGPEFLTYFQNEAQLDKSGLPSDRFFAERPEGSVSTLKIQRTQQEDSAVYLCASSSPVREAEQYFGPGTRLTVT.

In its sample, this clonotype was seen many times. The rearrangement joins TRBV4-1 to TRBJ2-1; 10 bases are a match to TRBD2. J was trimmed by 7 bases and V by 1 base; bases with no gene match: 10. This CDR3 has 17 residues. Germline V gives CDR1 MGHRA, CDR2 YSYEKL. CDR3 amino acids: CASSQGGSGGAVNEQFF. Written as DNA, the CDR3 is TGCGCCAGCAGCCAAGGGGGCAGCGGGGGGGCCGTAAATGAGCAGTTCTTC.

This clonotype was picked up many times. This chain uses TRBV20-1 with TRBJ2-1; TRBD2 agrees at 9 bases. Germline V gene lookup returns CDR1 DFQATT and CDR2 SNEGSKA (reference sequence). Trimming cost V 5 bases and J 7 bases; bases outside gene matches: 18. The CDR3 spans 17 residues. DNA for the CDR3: TGCAGTGCTTCTCCGGCGGGAGGGCCTATTTATGGGAATGAGCAGTTCTTC. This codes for CSASPAGGPIYGNEQFF.

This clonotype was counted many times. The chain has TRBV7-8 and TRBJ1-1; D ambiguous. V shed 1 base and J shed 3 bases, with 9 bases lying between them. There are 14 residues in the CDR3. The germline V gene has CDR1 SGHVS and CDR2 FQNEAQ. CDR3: CASSLGTRDTEAFF. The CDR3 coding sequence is TGTGCCAGCAGCTTAGGTACGAGGGACACTGAAGCTTTCTTT.

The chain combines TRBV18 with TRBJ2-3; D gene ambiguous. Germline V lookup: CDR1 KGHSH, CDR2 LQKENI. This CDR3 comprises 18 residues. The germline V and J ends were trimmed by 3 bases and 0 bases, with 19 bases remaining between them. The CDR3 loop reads CASSPRWAVGSSTDTQYF. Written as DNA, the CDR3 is TGTGCCAGCTCACCTCGTTGGGCAGTCGGATCTAGCACAGATACGCAGTATTTT.

CDR3 bases: TGTGCCAGCAGCCACTACGGGGGGACCTCCTACGAGCAGTACTTC. It encodes CASSHYGGTSYEQYF. This chain links TRBV3-1 with TRBJ2-7; TRBD2 agrees at 7 bases. Trimming cost V 3 bases and J 0 bases; bases outside gene matches: 5. This CDR3 contains 15 residues. Looked up from germline, CDR1 is LGHDT and CDR2 is YNNKEL (reference sequence).

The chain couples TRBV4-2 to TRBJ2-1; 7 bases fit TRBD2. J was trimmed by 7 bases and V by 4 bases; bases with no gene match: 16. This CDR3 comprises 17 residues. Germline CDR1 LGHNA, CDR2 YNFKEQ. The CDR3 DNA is TGTGCCAGCAGCCCACCTCTAGCGGACGTTATCCGTAATGAGCAGTTCTTC. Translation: CASSPPLADVIRNEQFF.

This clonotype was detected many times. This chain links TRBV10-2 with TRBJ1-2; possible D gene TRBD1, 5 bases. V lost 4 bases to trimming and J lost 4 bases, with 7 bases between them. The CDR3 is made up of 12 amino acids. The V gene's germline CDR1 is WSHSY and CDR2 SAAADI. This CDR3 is CASSVGAYGYTF. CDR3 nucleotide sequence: TGCGCCAGCAGTGTTGGGGCCTATGGCTACACCTTC.

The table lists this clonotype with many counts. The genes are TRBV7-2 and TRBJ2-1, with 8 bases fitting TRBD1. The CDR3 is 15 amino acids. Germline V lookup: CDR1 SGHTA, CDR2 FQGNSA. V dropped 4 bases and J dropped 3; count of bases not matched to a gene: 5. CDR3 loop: CASSWTGPNYNEQFF. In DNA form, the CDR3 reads TGTGCCAGCAGCTGGACAGGGCCCAACTACAATGAGCAGTTCTTC.

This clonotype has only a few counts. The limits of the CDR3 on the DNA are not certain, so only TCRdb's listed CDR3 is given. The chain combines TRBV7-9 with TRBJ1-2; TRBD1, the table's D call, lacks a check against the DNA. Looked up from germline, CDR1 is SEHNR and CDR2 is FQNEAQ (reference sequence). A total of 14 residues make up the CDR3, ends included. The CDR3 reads CASSLAVGTGINTF.

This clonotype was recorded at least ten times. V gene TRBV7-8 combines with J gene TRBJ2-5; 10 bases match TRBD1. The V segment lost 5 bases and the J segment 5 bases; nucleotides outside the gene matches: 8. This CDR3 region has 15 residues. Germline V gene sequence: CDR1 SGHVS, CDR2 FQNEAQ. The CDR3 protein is CASSPGTGAQETQYF. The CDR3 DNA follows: TGTGCCAGCAGCCCCGGGACAGGGGCCCAGGAGACCCAGTACTTC.

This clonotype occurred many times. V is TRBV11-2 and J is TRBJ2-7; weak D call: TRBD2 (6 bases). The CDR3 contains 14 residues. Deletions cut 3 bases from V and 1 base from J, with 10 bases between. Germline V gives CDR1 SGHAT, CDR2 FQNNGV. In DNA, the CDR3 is TGTGCCAGCAGCTTCGGTAGCGGATCCTACGAGCAGTACTTC. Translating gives CASSFGSGSYEQYF. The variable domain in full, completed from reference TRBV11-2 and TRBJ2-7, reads EAGVAQSPRYKIIEKRQSVAFWCNPISGHATLYWYQQILGQGPKLLIQFQNNGVVDDSQLPKDRFSAERLKGVDSTLKIQPAKLEDSAVYLCASSFGSGSYEQYFGPGTRLTVT.

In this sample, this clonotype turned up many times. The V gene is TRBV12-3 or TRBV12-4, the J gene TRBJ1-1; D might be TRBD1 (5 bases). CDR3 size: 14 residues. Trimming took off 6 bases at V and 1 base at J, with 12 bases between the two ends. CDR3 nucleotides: TGTGCCAGCAGCCCGGGAGGGGCGAACACTGAAGCTTTCTTT. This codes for CASSPGGANTEAFF.

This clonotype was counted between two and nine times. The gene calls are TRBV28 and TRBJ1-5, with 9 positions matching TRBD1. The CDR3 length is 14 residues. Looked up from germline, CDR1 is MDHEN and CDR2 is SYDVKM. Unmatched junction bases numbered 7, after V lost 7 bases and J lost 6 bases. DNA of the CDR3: TGTGCCAGCATCTCGGGACAGGGAGGTCAGCCCCAGCATTTT. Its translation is CASISGQGGQPQHF.

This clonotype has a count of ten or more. In DNA, the CDR3 is TGTGCTAGTGGTTTGGGGGGGGCCGGGGGCACTGAAGCTTTCTTT. This codes for CASGLGGAGGTEAFF. This chain uses TRBV12-5 with TRBJ1-1; maybe TRBD1 (6 bases). CDR3 length: 15 residues. The V end lost 1 base, the J end lost 4 bases, and 13 bases lay between the germline ends. In germline, CDR1 is LGHNT, CDR2 FRNRAP.

CDR3 in amino acids: CASSSFPGDTGELFF. Written as DNA, the CDR3 is TGCGCCAGCAGCTCCTTCCCGGGTGACACCGGGGAGCTGTTTTTT. The chain has TRBV5-1 and TRBJ2-2, with D unresolved. V shed 3 bases and J shed 3 bases, with 12 bases lying between them. CDR1 SGHRS and CDR2 YFSETQ come from the germline V gene. This CDR3 region has 15 residues.

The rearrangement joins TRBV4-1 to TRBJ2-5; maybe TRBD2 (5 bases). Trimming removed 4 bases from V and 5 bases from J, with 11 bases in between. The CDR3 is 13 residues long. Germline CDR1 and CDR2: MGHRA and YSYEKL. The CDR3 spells CASSRPSGETQYF. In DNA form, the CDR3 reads TGCGCCAGCAGCCGCCCTTCGGGGGAGACCCAGTACTTC.

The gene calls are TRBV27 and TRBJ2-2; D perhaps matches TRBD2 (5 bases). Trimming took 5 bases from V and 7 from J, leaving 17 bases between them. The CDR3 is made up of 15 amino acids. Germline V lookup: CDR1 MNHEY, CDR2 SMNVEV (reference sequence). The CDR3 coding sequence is TGTGCCAGCAGTCCTCAAGCGGTACTTGTCGGGGAGCTGTTTTTT. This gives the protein CASSPQAVLVGELFF.